Below, one T cell receptor (beta chain) is given with its context. Its cognate antigen has yet to be identified. Per-nucleotide qualities are absent, and no much larger clonotype sits a single base away. Using the deep immunoSEQ assay, multiplex PCR amplified TCR CDR3 regions from genomic DNA. For each cell subset, the extracted genomic DNA was distributed evenly across all wells of several immunoSEQ 96-well plates, and each plate served as one replicate. For sorted subsets, each replicate PCR was loaded with 200 ng genomic DNA, equivalent to approximately 27,000 T cell genomes. The purified libraries were quantified using a Qubit 3.0 fluorometer, sized with a Bioanalyzer 2100, and then quantified again using the KAPA Library Quantification kit. Each immunoSEQ 96-well plate was sequenced on its own single-read 150-cycle Illumina NextSeq 550 flow cell. On the study's bioinformatics: Because only junctional sequences without quality scores were contained in the immunoSEQ output, filtering matching that applied to full-length reads could not be performed. To assign V/J genes and CDR3, sequences were annotated using PyIR, a Python wrapper for IgBLAST v1.9, with IMGT germline references. Reads were removed for weak V/J assignments (E-value above 1e-6), missing CDR3, stop codons, out-of-frame junctions, or ambiguous translated residues. V3J clonotypes were defined by identical inferred V gene, J gene, and CDR3 amino acid sequence. Percentage overlap between repertoires was computed as shared unique clonotypes divided by the size of the smaller repertoire. Three approaches were used to assess repertoire richness: RTK rarefaction, the Chao1 estimator, and Recon v2.1 estimates of unobserved clonotypes. OLGA was used to compute generation probabilities for all TCRbeta clonotypes that the gDNA method yielded from several donors. Sourced from immuneACCESS, this table was stored by TCRdb with only in-frame sequences that have V and J called. A share of the clones is absent; for the studies checked, an unresolved V gene accounts for under half, and the remainder has no known explanation. The DNA was the basis for D and trimming; V, J and clone size are from that table. The sample records about 1 million clones, around 78% of which are singletons. The biggest ten clones account for 0.5% to 0.6% of the sample.

This sample is part of a study of shared clonotypes between healthy human individuals (dated by TCRdb to 2018 to 2020). Context from the whole study: Three men and a couple of women, aged 18 to 49 years, made up the cohort. For each donor, CD4 naive and CD4 memory were each given three plates, CD8 naive was given two plates, and CD8 memory was given one plate. To estimate repertoire size and how much clonotypes are shared between individuals, the study performed deep sequencing of blood TCR repertoires from about 5 healthy adults. Different laboratories and diverse techniques were used to prepare libraries and sequence TCR repertoires, to increase sequencing depth and limit assay-specific biases. Each donor's leukapheresis produced roughly between roughly 0.94 and 9.5 billion PBMCs. Results and caveats for the whole study, not just this receptor: The small number of donors limited the genetic and exposure-history diversity represented. Pairwise subsampling led to the expectation that sequencing depth would affect the degree of clonotype sharing among donors. Sampling was restricted to blood, and TCR repertoires in tissues likely differ from the TCR repertoires found in blood. Estimated clonotype richness was generally larger for naive than for memory subsets. When a handful of donors were compared, the shared fraction of clonotypes was 5% to 6.5% for naive CD4, 3% to 4% for naive CD8, 2% to 2.5% for memory CD4, and 0.4% for memory CD8. Incomplete sequencing was indicated by rarefaction of sorted-subset datasets, despite the large sequencing depth. Clonotypes shared by all four sorted-subset donors showed higher generation probabilities than non-shared clonotypes.

Including the terminal cysteine and phenylalanine, the CDR3 comprises 15 residues. Just CDR3 DNA is preserved here, 45 bases in frame from base 1. Compared with germline, V lacks 2 bases and J lacks 8 bases; bases without a gene match: 6. According to the germline V gene, CDR1 reads SGHRS and CDR2 reads YFSETQ. The donors were healthy, HIV-negative adults with no recently reported acute infections or vaccinations. Only Caucasian adults living in Nashville, Tennessee, USA were represented among the donors. CD4+ T cells were enriched by magnetic negative selection, after which naive cells were positively selected on CD45RA and the negative fraction was taken as the memory subset. Blood was collected by leukapheresis, and PBMCs were isolated by Ficoll-Histopaque density gradient centrifugation and then cryopreserved in liquid nitrogen vapor phase. Purity and quantity of every magnetically sorted T cell population were checked by analytical flow cytometry. Each sorted fraction had its genomic DNA isolated and then quantified by UV absorbance on a Nanodrop 2000c.

Rearrangement joined TRBV5-1 to TRBJ2-1, with TRBD2 matching 11 junction bases. This clonotype was obtained from a man in his late teens or twenties in good health. Some clones in this sample may be carry-over from other donors' samples. The sequencing input was memory CD4+ T cells from PBMCs. The cell subset or site label here, explained by the study, means: CD45RA-negative fraction. For the CDR3, the sequence is CASSLLAGARHEQFF. The bases read TGCGCCAGCAGCTTACTAGCGGGAGCTAGGCATGAGCAGTTCTTC.